The 13 T cell receptor beta chains below were found in one sample sequenced in a study of memory CD4+ T cells and cytomegalovirus serostatus. The sort gate was single viable CD3+CD4+CD8-CD45RO+ cells for memory CD4+ T cells. Generated by immunoSEQ multiplex PCR, the TCRdb table keeps only in-frame clones and is missing some. The sample has approximately 41,000 clones; 70% to 80% are singletons. The sample taken for sequencing was memory CD4+ T cells from blood. The receptors originated from an adult in good health and CMV-seronegative.

The CDR3 is CASSTGYEQYF. In DNA, the CDR3 is TGTGCCAGCAGTACGGGCTACGAGCAGTACTTC. This sequence joins TRBV6-6 and TRBJ2-7; no reliable D call. Trimming shortened V by 5 bases and J by 3 bases, and 5 bases separated the two germline ends. CDR1 and CDR2 from the germline V gene are MNHNY and SVGAGI (reference sequence). The CDR3 extends over 11 amino acids.

V gene TRBV29-1 combines with J gene TRBJ2-3; 8 nucleotides line up with TRBD2. Germline trimming cut 8 bases from V and 0 bases from J; bases unmatched to any gene: 7. Germline CDR1 SQVTM, CDR2 ANQGSEA. This CDR3 spans 14 amino acids. The CDR3 sequence: CSSPGLGSTDTQYF. The CDR3 DNA reads TGCAGCTCCCCGGGACTAGGTAGCACAGATACGCAGTATTTT.

Written as DNA, the CDR3 is TGTGCCAGCACGACAGGGGGCAGGCAGCCCCAGCATTTT. It specifies CASTTGGRQPQHF. V gene TRBV6-5 combines with J gene TRBJ1-5; 10 nucleotides line up with TRBD1. Germline CDR1 and CDR2: MNHEY and SVGAGI. This CDR3 is built from 13 residues. V lost 7 bases and J lost 7; bases outside the gene matches: 4.

The V gene is TRBV30, the J gene TRBJ1-2; D is possibly TRBD1 (5 bases). The CDR3 is made up of 12 amino acids. Trimming cost V 5 bases and J 5 bases, with 12 bases left between them. CDR1 is GTSNPN, CDR2 SVGIG, per germline (reference sequence). The CDR3 protein is CAWSKGTYGYTF. CDR3 coding DNA: TGTGCCTGGTCCAAGGGGACTTATGGCTACACCTTC.

V and J are TRBV6-5 and TRBJ2-2; TRBD2 might be the D (5 bases). The CDR3 has 15 residues. The germline V gene has CDR1 MNHEY and CDR2 SVGAGI. V was shortened by 2 bases and J by 5 bases, with 12 bases between the two germline ends. Written as DNA, the CDR3 is TGTGCCAGCAGTTACGCAAACAGAGGGACCGGGGAGCTGTTTTTT. It codes for CASSYANRGTGELFF.

Comments on this clone: This specimen includes other DNA sequences encoding the same CDR3. This chain uses TRBV2 with TRBJ1-1, with D unclear. Trimming removed 4 bases from V and 1 base from J, with 7 bases in between. Germline CDR1 and CDR2: SNHLY and FYNNEI. The CDR3 loop spans 13 amino acids. As DNA, the CDR3 is TGTGCCAGCAGTGTAGCCCCGAACACTGAAGCTTTCTTT. Translating it yields CASSVAPNTEAFF.

The chain uses TRBV11-3 and TRBJ1-2; tentative D call: TRBD1 (6 bases). This CDR3 has 14 amino acids. The V gene's germline CDR1 is SGHNT and CDR2 YENEEA. V was clipped by 5 bases and J by 4 bases, with 14 bases between them. CDR3 nucleotide sequence: TGTGCCAGCAGCCCGGGGGGGGGCTGCTATGGCTACACCTTC. Translated: CASSPGGGCYGYTF.

J is TRBJ1-4 and V is TRBV5-1; maybe TRBD1 (5 bases). Trimming took off 1 base at V and 0 bases at J, with 7 bases between the two ends. The germline gives CDR1 SGHRS, CDR2 YFSETQ. The CDR3 is 15 residues long. CDR3: CASSLRGATNEKLFF. In DNA, the CDR3 is TGCGCCAGCAGCTTGAGAGGGGCAACTAATGAAAAACTGTTTTTT.

This chain joins TRBV10-1 and TRBJ2-3, with D perhaps TRBD2 (6 bases). This CDR3 comprises 12 residues. The germline V gene encodes CDR1 WNHNN and CDR2 SYGVQD (reference sequence). V lost 5 bases and J lost 13, with 16 bases in between. CDR3 in amino acids: CASSRDSTSEYF. The CDR3 nucleotides are TGCGCCAGCAGTCGGGACTCCACATCGGAGTATTTT.

V gene TRBV4-2 combines with J gene TRBJ2-7; TRBD2 matches at 7 bases. The germline CDR1 and CDR2 sequences are LGHNA and YNFKEQ. CDR3 length: 13 residues. Germline trimming cut 8 bases from V and 6 bases from J; bases unmatched to any gene: 10. The CDR3 nucleotides are TGTGCCAGCGCCACCCCCGGGGGGTCCGAGCAGTACTTC. Amino acid sequence: CASATPGGSEQYF.

This chain connects TRBV7-9 to TRBJ1-4; D possibly corresponds to TRBD1 (5 bases). CDR1 SEHNR and CDR2 FQNEAQ come from the germline V gene (reference sequence). The CDR3 spans 12 residues. Trimming took 8 bases from V and 5 from J, leaving 9 bases between them. CDR3 sequence reads: CASRGKNEKLFF. Written as DNA, the CDR3 is TGTGCCAGCCGGGGCAAAAATGAAAAACTGTTTTTT.

The rearrangement uses TRBV2 and TRBJ2-2, with 7 bases identical to TRBD2. CDR1 is SNHLY, CDR2 FYNNEI, per germline. J was trimmed by 7 bases and V by 6 bases; bases with no gene match: 8. This CDR3 has 14 residues. CDR3 coding DNA: TGTGCCAGCAGGGGAGGGGCGGGCATCGGGGAGCTGTTTTTT. Translation: CASRGGAGIGELFF.

This sequence joins TRBV5-4 and TRBJ2-1; TRBD2 matches 9 bases. The CDR3 is 15 residues long. Germline loops: CDR1 SGHNT, CDR2 YYREEE (reference sequence). Trimming removed 5 bases from V and 2 bases from J; junction bases left unmatched: 5. The chain's CDR3 is CASSFEREAYNEQFF. CDR3 DNA: TGTGCCAGCAGTTTCGAGCGGGAGGCCTACAATGAGCAGTTCTTC.